One sample yielded the 15 T cell receptor beta chains listed below, sequenced in a study of vaccination and CD4 T cells after COVID-19. An Oncomine TCR Beta short-read assay was used to sequence the DNA from cultured CD4+ T cells. TCRdb ran MiXCR on the PCR reads and lists one entry per CDR3 protein. The data contain 20,000 to 25,000 distinct CDR3 sequences, 43% of them singletons. Time point indicated: late sampling 161 to 241 days after vaccination in three convalescent patients. Indicated treatment: 10-day PBMC culture with coronavirus spike peptide pools or control peptides (ViraFEST assay). No antigens are known for them. Source: CD4+ T cells from blood, cultured in vitro, taken about 7 months after SARS-CoV-2 vaccination. Every receptor here comes from a human donor who had recovered from COVID-19.

The chain uses TRBV10-3 and TRBJ2-1; TRBD1 matches at 8 bases. Per the germline V gene, CDR1 is ENHRY and CDR2 is SYGVKD. The CDR3 extends over 14 amino acids. V shed 4 bases, J shed 5 bases, and the junction held 4 bases outside the gene matches. The CDR3 sequence is CAISGQGANNEQFF. The CDR3 DNA follows: TGTGCCATCAGTGGGCAGGGGGCCAACAATGAGCAGTTCTTC.

The chain is built from TRBV28 and TRBJ1-5; 8 nucleotides align to TRBD1. Unmatched junction bases numbered 3, after V lost 6 bases and J lost 5 bases. The CDR3 sequence is 13 residues long. In germline, CDR1 is MDHEN, CDR2 SYDVKM. The CDR3 DNA reads TGTGCCAGCAGAAAGACAGGGGATCAGCCCCAGCATTTT. Translating it yields CASRKTGDQPQHF.

V and J are TRBV6-4 and TRBJ2-2; D gene unclear. The CDR3 loop spans 13 amino acids. CDR1 is MRHNA, CDR2 SNTAGT, per germline. The germline V and J ends were trimmed by 4 bases and 1 base, with 4 bases remaining between them. The CDR3, as DNA: TGTGCCAGCAGTGGGGGGAACACCGGGGAGCTGTTTTTT. It encodes CASSGGNTGELFF.

Only one count was recorded for this clonotype. CDR3 nucleotides: TGCAGTGCTAGTCCGGGCCCTCAGGGGAGCGAGCAGTACTTC. This translates into CSASPGPQGSEQYF. The chain combines TRBV20-1 with TRBJ2-7, with D perhaps TRBD1 (6 bases). Per the germline V gene, CDR1 is DFQATT and CDR2 is SNEGSKA (reference sequence). V was shortened by 3 bases and J by 6 bases, with 18 bases between the two germline ends. The CDR3 length is 14 residues.

J is TRBJ2-3 and V is TRBV19; 7 bases are shared with TRBD2. This CDR3 contains 16 residues. Germline lookup yields CDR1 LNHDA and CDR2 SQIVND (reference sequence). V lost 4 bases and J lost 2; bases outside the gene matches: 9. The CDR3 region has the DNA TGTGCCAGTAGTACTCCTTCGGGACTACTCACAGATACGCAGTATTTT. Translated: CASSTPSGLLTDTQYF.

J is TRBJ2-5 and V is TRBV19; D is undetermined. The CDR3 runs 15 residues. V dropped 3 bases and J dropped 3 bases, with 14 bases sitting between them. CDR1 and CDR2 from the germline V gene are LNHDA and SQIVND (reference sequence). The DNA of the CDR3 is TGTGCCAGTAGTATTCGTATCGGCAGTAAAGAGACCCAGTACTTC. Amino acid sequence: CASSIRIGSKETQYF.

In this sample, this clonotype turned up a few times. The chain recombines TRBV7-2 with TRBJ1-5; D not certain. This CDR3 has 13 residues. CDR1 is SGHTA and CDR2 is FQGNSA in the germline V gene. The V end lost 1 base, the J end lost 6 bases, and 7 bases lay between the germline ends. CDR3 bases: TGTGCCAGCAGCTTAGATATGACTCAGCCCCAGCATTTT. It specifies CASSLDMTQPQHF.

V gene TRBV28 combines with J gene TRBJ2-3; 9 bases match TRBD1. This CDR3 contains 14 residues. V lost 6 bases to trimming and J lost 1 base; unmatched junction nucleotides: 2. Germline assignment: CDR1 MDHEN and CDR2 SYDVKM. In nucleotides, the CDR3 is TGTGCCAGCAGCCGGACAGGGGGCACAGATACGCAGTATTTT. It is translated as CASSRTGGTDTQYF. Drawing the rest from reference TRBV28 and TRBJ2-3, the complete variable domain is DVKVTQSSRYLVKRTGEKVFLECVQDMDHENMFWYRQDPGLGLRLIYFSYDVKMKEKGDIPEGYSVSREKKERFSLILESASTNQTSMYLCASSRTGGTDTQYFGPGTRLTVL.

The chain combines TRBV7-3 with TRBJ2-7; D is possibly TRBD2 (5 bases). The assigned J gene may be wrong: the sequence end matches TRBJ2-5 better. The length of the CDR3 is 15 residues. The germline CDR1 and CDR2 sequences are SGHTA and FQGTGA. The CDR3 region has the DNA TGTGCCAGCAACCTAGGAGGCGGATTGGAAGAGACCCAGTACTTC. It specifies CASNLGGGLEETQYF.

The rearrangement uses TRBV27 and TRBJ2-7; D may be TRBD1 or TRBD2 (5 bases each). V was trimmed by 9 bases and J by 0 bases, leaving 12 bases between them. The CDR3 runs 13 residues. Germline V gives CDR1 MNHEY, CDR2 SMNVEV (reference sequence). DNA for the CDR3: TGTGCCAGTACCGGGACGAACTCCTACGAGCAGTACTTC. Protein: CASTGTNSYEQYF.

The gene calls are TRBV2 and TRBJ2-7; D gene ambiguous. This CDR3 is 13 amino acids long. CDR1 and CDR2 from the germline V gene are SNHLY and FYNNEI. V dropped 8 bases and J dropped 5 bases, with 16 bases sitting between them. The CDR3 DNA is TGTGCCAGCGCCATCGGTGGTGGGGACGAGCAGTACTTC. Protein sequence: CASAIGGGDEQYF.

The J gene is TRBJ2-5, the V gene TRBV7-3, with TRBD2 matching over 11 bases. The V gene end was trimmed by 1 base and the J gene end by 5 bases; junction bases not matched to a gene: 6. This CDR3 spans 16 amino acids. CDR1 and CDR2 from the germline V gene are SGHTA and FQGTGA. CDR3 in amino acids: CASSLSGSGRGETQYF. The CDR3 bases are TGTGCCAGCAGCTTAAGTGGTAGCGGGAGGGGTGAGACCCAGTACTTC.

The chain is built from TRBV20-1 and TRBJ2-7; 10 bases match TRBD2. J lost 4 bases, V lost 4 bases, and 10 bases had no gene match. This CDR3 region has 15 residues. CDR1 is DFQATT, CDR2 SNEGSKA, per germline (reference sequence). The CDR3 nucleotides read TGCAGTGCTACCCCCGGGACTAGCGTAACATACGAGCAGTACTTC. Encoded protein: CSATPGTSVTYEQYF.

This rearrangement joins TRBV7-8 to TRBJ2-1, with 10 bases fitting TRBD2. J lost 6 bases, V lost 0 bases, and 5 bases had no gene match. Germline lookup yields CDR1 SGHVS and CDR2 FQNEAQ. CDR3 length equals 16 residues. The CDR3, as DNA: TGTGCCAGCAGCTTAGCGCCTAGCGGGAGTCGCAATGAGCAGTTCTTC. This sequence encodes CASSLAPSGSRNEQFF.

V and J are TRBV6-5 and TRBJ2-2; D gene unclear. This CDR3 is 16 amino acids long. Germline V gene data show CDR1 as MNHEY and CDR2 as SVGAGI. Trimming removed 2 bases from V and 0 bases from J, with 10 bases in between. The CDR3 nucleotides read TGTGCCAGCAGTTACGGCTCGTACTCGAACACCGGGGAGCTGTTTTTT. It encodes CASSYGSYSNTGELFF.